This note documents a single T cell receptor (beta chain) sequence. The CDR3 is 18 residues long. Germline CDR1 reads SGDLS; CDR2 reads YYNGEE. J lost 5 bases, V lost 2 bases, and 15 bases had no gene match. TCRdb's table, derived via immunoSEQ multiplex PCR, lists solely in-frame clones and lacks some. The sample includes 70,000 to 100,000 clones, around 90% of them seen just once. The data derive from a study of blood T cell repertoires in COVID-19. The sample was peripheral blood. The rearrangement links TRBV9 to TRBJ2-1; 8 positions agree with TRBD2. The TCR originated in a woman in her 70s with acute or convalescent COVID-19. The CDR3 reads CASSVSPGASGRNNEQFF. The CDR3 region has the DNA TGTGCCAGCAGCGTCTCCCCTGGGGCTAGCGGGCGTAACAATGAGCAGTTCTTC.